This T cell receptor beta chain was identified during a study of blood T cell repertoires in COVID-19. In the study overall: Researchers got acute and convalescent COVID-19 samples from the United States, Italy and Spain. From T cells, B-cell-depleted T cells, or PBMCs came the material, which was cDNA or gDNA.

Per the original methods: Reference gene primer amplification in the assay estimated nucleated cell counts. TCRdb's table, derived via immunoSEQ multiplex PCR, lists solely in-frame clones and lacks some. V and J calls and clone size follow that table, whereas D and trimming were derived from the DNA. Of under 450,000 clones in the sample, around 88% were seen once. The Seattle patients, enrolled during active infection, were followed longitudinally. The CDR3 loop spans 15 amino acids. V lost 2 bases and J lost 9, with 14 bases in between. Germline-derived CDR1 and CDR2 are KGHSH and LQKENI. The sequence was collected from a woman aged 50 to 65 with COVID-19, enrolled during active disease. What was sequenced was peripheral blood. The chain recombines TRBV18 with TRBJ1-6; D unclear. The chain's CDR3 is CASSPAAAGGSPLHF. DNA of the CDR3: TGTGCCAGCTCACCAGCGGCGGCCGGAGGTTCACCCCTCCACTTT.